What follows are 26 T cell receptor beta chains derived from one specimen sequenced in a study of blood T cell repertoires in COVID-19 (dated by TCRdb to 2019 to 2021). Library preparation used the immunoSEQ multiplex PCR assay. TCRdb limited this immuneACCESS table to in-frame rearrangements with V and J called. A share of clones is missing; checked studies link under half to unresolved V genes, and the rest is unexplained. Across this sample there are 200,000 to 300,000 clones, with approximately 82% seen only once. The ten largest clones add up to around 1.9% of the sample. Source material: peripheral blood. The receptors were gathered from an elderly woman with acute or convalescent COVID-19.

This sequence joins TRBV19 and TRBJ2-3; 8 nucleotides agree with TRBD2. Germline trimming cut 1 base from V and 1 base from J; bases unmatched to any gene: 1. Germline V gene lookup returns CDR1 LNHDA and CDR2 SQIVND (reference sequence). The CDR3 is 15 amino acids. Written as DNA, the CDR3 is TGTGCCAGTAGTATAGTAGCGGGGCGCACAGATACGCAGTATTTT. As protein: CASSIVAGRTDTQYF.

The rearrangement links TRBV5-1 to TRBJ1-1, with D hard to call. The germline V gene has CDR1 SGHRS and CDR2 YFSETQ. V gave up 0 bases and J gave up 4 bases, with 10 bases separating them. This CDR3 has 14 amino acids. The CDR3 region is CASSLVAGSTEAFF. The DNA of the CDR3 is TGCGCCAGCAGCTTGGTCGCCGGGTCCACTGAAGCTTTCTTT.

The DNA for the CDR3 is TGTGCCAGCAGCTCCTTTGGGGGCAGTTTAATCTCTGGCGGGGCCAACGTCCTGACTTTC. This translates into CASSSFGGSLISGGANVLTF. The V call is TRBV6-2 or TRBV6-3, the J call TRBJ2-6, with D possibly TRBD1 on 6 matching bases. With 6 bases removed from V and 4 bases from J, the gap between germline ends came to 28 bases. CDR1 is MNHEY, CDR2 SVGEGT, per germline. The length of the CDR3 is 20 residues.

This rearrangement joins TRBV7-9 to TRBJ2-7, with 11 bases matching TRBD1. This CDR3 region has 15 residues. Looked up from germline, CDR1 is SEHNR and CDR2 is FQNEAQ (reference sequence). With V trimmed by 4 bases and J by 5 bases, 7 bases remained unmatched. The CDR3 DNA follows: TGTGCCAGCAGCTCCACCCGGACAGGGGGCGACGAGCAGTACTTC. Encoded protein: CASSSTRTGGDEQYF.

This chain links TRBV28 with TRBJ1-6, with 7 bases lining up with TRBD1. The germline V gene has CDR1 MDHEN and CDR2 SYDVKM. CDR3 size: 13 residues. The J segment lost 8 bases and the V segment lost 2 bases, leaving 0 bases of the junction unmatched. The CDR3 sequence is CASSLGTDSPLHF. CDR3 nucleotides: TGTGCCAGCAGTTTAGGGACAGATTCACCCCTCCACTTT.

This clone was seen once. The V and J genes are TRBV19 and TRBJ1-4, with unresolved D. The germline V and J ends were trimmed by 8 bases and 3 bases, with 16 bases remaining between them. CDR1 is LNHDA, CDR2 SQIVND, per germline (reference sequence). CDR3 length: 15 residues. The CDR3 sequence is CASRNSLLANEKLFF. As DNA, the CDR3 is TGTGCCAGTCGTAATAGCTTGTTGGCTAATGAAAAACTGTTTTTT.

V gene TRBV5-4 combines with J gene TRBJ1-3; 11 nucleotides match TRBD1. The length of the CDR3 is 16 residues. V shed 4 bases and J 0 bases; nucleotides not matched to a gene: 3. The V gene's germline CDR1 is SGHNT and CDR2 YYREEE (reference sequence). The CDR3 loop reads CASSRDRGSSGNTIYF. The CDR3 DNA is TGTGCCAGCAGCAGGGACAGGGGGAGCTCTGGAAACACCATATATTTT. Variable domain in full (rest from reference TRBV5-4 and TRBJ1-3): ETGVTQSPTHLIKTRGQQVTLRCSSQSGHNTVSWYQQALGQGPQFIFQYYREEENGRGNFPPRFSGLQFPNYSSELNVNALELDDSALYLCASSRDRGSSGNTIYFGEGSWLTVV.

The chain links TRBV11-1 to TRBJ1-1; 7 nucleotides match TRBD1. J was trimmed by 4 bases and V by 5 bases; bases with no gene match: 13. Per germline, CDR1 SGHAT and CDR2 FQDESV (reference sequence). The CDR3 extends over 16 amino acids. In nucleotides, the CDR3 is TGTGCCAGCAGCCTGGGGACAGACACACGGGGCACTGAAGCTTTCTTT. Its protein product is CASSLGTDTRGTEAFF.

This chain connects TRBV5-4 to TRBJ1-4; the match to TRBD1 covers 7 bases. This CDR3 spans 14 amino acids. The J segment lost 5 bases and the V segment lost 4 bases, leaving 5 bases of the junction unmatched. In germline, CDR1 is SGHNT, CDR2 YYREEE (reference sequence). The CDR3 DNA reads as TGTGCCAGCAGCACTGGGACAGAAAATGAAAAACTGTTTTTT. Its translation: CASSTGTENEKLFF.

This clone was recorded once. The chain employs TRBV6-5 and TRBJ1-5, with D tentatively TRBD1 (5 bases). CDR3 length: 13 residues. From germline, CDR1 is MNHEY and CDR2 SVGAGI. V was pared by 7 bases and J by 5 bases, with 12 bases between. The CDR3 nucleotides read TGTGCCAGCACTATCAGGGTGGATCAGCCCCAGCATTTT. As protein: CASTIRVDQPQHF.

The chain carries TRBV5-6 and TRBJ1-1; D is unclear. CDR3 length: 15 amino acids. The V end lost 3 bases, the J end lost 11 bases, and 23 bases lay between the germline ends. The germline CDR1 and CDR2 sequences are SGHDT and YYEEEE. The CDR3 protein is CASSSEAGPHPPAFF. The CDR3 coding sequence is TGTGCCAGCAGCTCCGAAGCGGGCCCTCATCCGCCCGCTTTCTTT.

Of note for this clone: This sample includes further DNA sequences coding for the same CDR3. The chain combines TRBV7-2 with TRBJ2-7; 12 bases fit TRBD2. The V gene's germline CDR1 is SGHTA and CDR2 FQGNSA. V dropped 2 bases and J dropped 4; count of bases not matched to a gene: 0. The length of the CDR3 is 14 residues. As DNA, the CDR3 is TGTGCCAGCAGCTTACTAGCGGGAGGGTACGAGCAGTACTTC. Translation gives CASSLLAGGYEQYF.

The V gene is TRBV19, the J gene TRBJ2-5; 11 nucleotides match TRBD1. This CDR3 region has 13 residues. Germline V gene lookup returns CDR1 LNHDA and CDR2 SQIVND (reference sequence). J was trimmed by 5 bases and V by 6 bases; bases with no gene match: 2. CDR3 bases: TGTGCCAGTAGCCGGGACAGGGGGGAGACCCAGTACTTC. It specifies CASSRDRGETQYF.

The chain combines TRBV7-4 with TRBJ1-6, with TRBD1 matching over 7 bases. CDR3 length: 15 residues. The trim removed 2 bases at V and 14 bases at J, leaving 12 bases unmatched. Per the germline V gene, CDR1 is SGHVT and CDR2 is SQSDAQ. CDR3: CASSLLVTGSRSLHF. CDR3 coding DNA: TGTGCCAGCAGCTTACTTGTGACAGGGTCTAGATCCCTCCACTTT.

This clone was counted only a few times. The chain carries TRBV2 and TRBJ1-4, with D perhaps matching TRBD1 (5 bases). Germline V gives CDR1 SNHLY, CDR2 FYNNEI. The CDR3 has 12 amino acids. Trimming removed 8 bases from V and 15 bases from J, with 19 bases in between. The CDR3 DNA reads TGTGCCAGCCAGGAGGGGAGGGAGAGAATGTTTTTT. Protein sequence: CASQEGRERMFF.

This clone was seen only once. The chain combines TRBV5-1 with TRBJ2-1; D is possibly TRBD1 (6 bases). Germline lookup yields CDR1 SGHRS and CDR2 YFSETQ. The CDR3 is 17 amino acids. Trimming stripped 0 bases from V and 5 bases from J, with 18 bases between. DNA for the CDR3: TGCGCCAGCAGCTTGGTCGACAGGTTGAGAGGAAACAATGAGCAGTTCTTC. It translates to CASSLVDRLRGNNEQFF.

This rearrangement joins TRBV19 to TRBJ2-3; 8 bases match TRBD2. V trimming: 4 bases; J trimming: 2 bases; junction bases outside the gene matches: 5. Germline loops: CDR1 LNHDA, CDR2 SQIVND (reference sequence). CDR3 length equals 15 residues. This chain's CDR3 is CASSNLAGSTDTQYF. The CDR3 bases are TGTGCCAGTAGTAATCTAGCGGGTTCCACAGATACGCAGTATTTT.

This clone was found many times. The chain has TRBV6-5 and TRBJ2-7; 11 bases map to TRBD2. Germline CDR1 and CDR2: MNHEY and SVGAGI. With V trimmed by 5 bases and J by 5 bases, 8 bases remained unmatched. This CDR3 spans 15 amino acids. CDR3 protein: CASSLGASGRNEQYF. CDR3 in DNA: TGTGCCAGCAGTCTAGGGGCTAGCGGGAGGAACGAGCAGTACTTC.

J is TRBJ1-6 and V is TRBV7-2, with 7 bases identical to TRBD1. Trimming took 5 bases from V and 9 from J; bases not matched to a gene: 10. CDR1 is SGHTA, CDR2 FQGNSA, per germline. The CDR3 totals 15 residues. The CDR3 loop is CASSAQSGGSSPLHF. In DNA, the CDR3 is TGTGCCAGCAGCGCACAATCAGGGGGAAGTTCACCCCTCCACTTT.

This sequence joins TRBV5-6 and TRBJ1-4, with D unclear. The CDR3 runs 14 residues. V gave up 0 bases and J gave up 3 bases, with 6 bases separating them. Germline V gene sequence: CDR1 SGHDT, CDR2 YYEEEE. The DNA of the CDR3 is TGTGCCAGCAGCTTGGCGGGGTCTAATGAAAAACTGTTTTTT. This sequence encodes CASSLAGSNEKLFF.

J is TRBJ2-3 and V is TRBV7-2, with 11 bases identical to TRBD2. V was clipped by 1 base and J by 4 bases; unmatched bases: 4. Per the germline V gene, CDR1 is SGHTA and CDR2 is FQGNSA. The length of the CDR3 is 16 residues. CDR3 in amino acids: CASSLEVLAGADTQYF. The CDR3 DNA reads TGTGCCAGCAGCTTAGAGGTACTAGCGGGGGCAGATACGCAGTATTTT.

V and J are TRBV7-2 and TRBJ2-4, with D perhaps matching TRBD2 (5 bases). The germline gives CDR1 SGHTA, CDR2 FQGNSA. The CDR3 spans 15 residues. V was shortened by 5 bases and J by 4 bases, with 15 bases between the two germline ends. Written as DNA, the CDR3 is TGTGCCAGCAGCCGGCAGTCGGGAACTAAAAACATTCAGTACTTC. Protein product: CASSRQSGTKNIQYF.

The chain recombines TRBV7-9 with TRBJ2-1; 7 nucleotides line up with TRBD1. CDR1 is SEHNR and CDR2 is FQNEAQ in the germline V gene (reference sequence). The CDR3 sequence is 14 residues long. The V segment lost 3 bases and the J segment 8 bases; nucleotides outside the gene matches: 7. CDR3 protein: CASSFQGVFDEQFF. Written as DNA, the CDR3 is TGTGCCAGCAGCTTCCAGGGGGTTTTCGATGAGCAGTTCTTC.

The chain is built from TRBV18 and TRBJ2-5, with D possibly being TRBD1 (5 bases). V was trimmed by 6 bases and J by 5 bases, leaving 13 bases between them. The CDR3 contains 13 residues. Germline CDR1 KGHSH, CDR2 LQKENI. CDR3 residues: CASSKNPGETQYF. DNA for the CDR3: TGTGCCAGCTCGAAGAACCCAGGGGAGACCCAGTACTTC.

The V gene is TRBV6-5, the J gene TRBJ1-2, with no clear D. The germline V gene has CDR1 MNHEY and CDR2 SVGAGI. The CDR3 is 13 residues long. Trimming took 6 bases from V and 0 from J, leaving 8 bases between them. The CDR3 nucleotides are TGTGCCAGCAGACCCACATCTAACTATGGCTACACCTTC. Its translation is CASRPTSNYGYTF.

The V and J genes are TRBV18 and TRBJ2-1; D may be TRBD2 (5 bases). This CDR3 has 14 residues. Germline V gives CDR1 KGHSH, CDR2 LQKENI. V dropped 4 bases and J dropped 7 bases, with 14 bases sitting between them. This chain's CDR3 is CASSRYGMGNEQFF. CDR3 DNA: TGTGCCAGCTCACGTTACGGGATGGGGAATGAGCAGTTCTTC. Full variable domain (outside the CDR3, taken from reference TRBV18 and TRBJ2-1): NAGVMQNPRHLVRRRGQEARLRCSPMKGHSHVYWYRQLPEEGLKFMVYLQKENIIDESGMPKERFSAEFPKEGPSILRIQQVVRGDSAAYFCASSRYGMGNEQFFGPGTRLTVL.